This T cell receptor beta chain was obtained from a study of blood T cell repertoires in COVID-19 (dated by TCRdb to about 2020). Regarding the study in general: Collaborator samples came from the United States, Italy and Spain and covered acute and convalescent phases of COVID-19. The prospective study material was composed of cDNA or gDNA derived from T cells, B-cell-depleted T cells, or PBMCs. HLA class I and class II types, where available, came from metadata supplied by the sample provider rather than from assay-based typing. The samples were drawn from the first 160 participants of the ongoing ImmuneRACE study and from 1,254 subjects provided by 6 global collaborators. A de-identified subject ID, COVID-19 status, age in years and sex were almost always included in the sample metadata. The repertoires were made available in a free public database intended to serve as a resource for research on the immune response to SARS-CoV-2. Subjects who had been exposed to COVID-19, were actively infected with it, or had recovered from it provided the deeply sampled blood TCRbeta repertoires that made up the dataset. General study outcomes and caveats: The quantity of clinical and demographic metadata differed by source and by participant and was supplied without curation.

The CDR3 spans 14 residues, from the cysteine through the phenylalanine. Only CDR3 DNA is held: 42 bases, read in frame from base 1. Taken from the germline V gene, the CDR1 and CDR2 loops are SGHRS and YFSETQ. Clipping removes 4 bases from V and 6 bases from J, with 8 as the unmatched junction base count. Remarks on this clone: What this receptor recognizes is not known. The sample holds no much larger clone one base away, and base qualities are not on file.

Each collaborating institution followed its own protocols to collect whole blood in K2EDTA tubes. For TCRbeta analysis, collaborators shipped samples in one of three forms: frozen whole blood, isolated PBMCs, or DNA extracted from either of those sample types. The immunoSEQ Assay, a bias-controlled multiplex PCR, was used to amplify TCRbeta CDR3 regions from genomic DNA. The authors' pipeline ran thus. The number of nucleated cells in each sample was estimated from the amplification of reference gene primers within the assay. To quantify the absolute abundance of each unique TCRbeta CDR3 rearrangement, sequence reads were collapsed and filtered. For each sample, productive Simpson clonality was calculated as the square root of Simpson's diversity index across productive rearrangements. Drawn from immuneACCESS, this table holds only the in-frame rearrangements with V and J called that TCRdb kept. Clones are partly lost; checked studies trace under half to an unresolved V gene and leave the rest unexplained. Clonal size and the V and J genes are those of that table, whereas D and trimming came from the DNA. The sample has tens of thousands of clones on record, 80% to 90% of them singletons. Jointly, the top ten make up over 4.5% of the sample.

This receptor chain uses TRBV5-1 and TRBJ2-7; TRBD2 matches 9 bases in the middle. The sequence was collected from a man aged 45-60 years with active COVID-19. The material sequenced was peripheral blood. The nucleotides are TGCGCCAGCAGCCTGGAGGGACTAGCAGGCGAGCAGTACTTC. This encodes CASSLEGLAGEQYF.